A single sample gave rise to the 12 T cell receptor beta chains below, sequenced in a study of blood T cell repertoires in COVID-19. Here immunoSEQ multiplex PCR was the method, and the copy in TCRdb shows in-frame clones only, minus some. The profile covers 200,000 to 250,000 clones, with about 84% appearing a single time and roughly 5.2% taken by the ten largest. Sequencing used peripheral blood. These receptors were taken from an elderly woman with COVID-19, enrolled during active disease.

CDR3 sequence reads: CASSTSGTQYF. In DNA, the CDR3 is TGTGCCAGCAGCACGAGTGGGACCCAGTACTTC. The chain has TRBV7-2 and TRBJ2-5; no clear D. CDR3 length: 11 residues. With 5 bases removed from V and 7 bases from J, the gap between germline ends came to 8 bases. Germline V CDR1 and CDR2: SGHTA, FQGNSA.

The chain has TRBV29-1 and TRBJ2-3; possible D gene TRBD1, 5 bases. The CDR3 totals 15 residues. V was shortened by 7 bases and J by 2 bases, with 19 bases between the two germline ends. Germline values: CDR1 SQVTM, CDR2 ANQGSEA. In DNA form, the CDR3 reads TGCAGCGCCGGACCTCCGTTTGGGGCCACAGATACGCAGTATTTT. This gives the protein CSAGPPFGATDTQYF.

The CDR3 spells CASSPGGRTTEAFF. CDR3 in DNA: TGTGCCAGCAGCCCGGGGGGACGAACAACTGAAGCTTTCTTT. The V gene is TRBV5-6, the J gene TRBJ1-1; D is perhaps TRBD1 (5 bases). V lost 4 bases, J lost 5 bases, and 15 bases lay in between. CDR1 is SGHDT, CDR2 YYEEEE, per germline. This CDR3 has 14 amino acids.

The chain couples TRBV5-1 to TRBJ1-1, with 8 bases matching TRBD1. Trimming removed 4 bases from V and 5 bases from J; junction bases left unmatched: 4. CDR1 is SGHRS, CDR2 YFSETQ, per germline. The CDR3 totals 13 residues. The CDR3 here is CASSITGGTEAFF. CDR3 bases: TGCGCCAGCAGCATTACAGGGGGAACTGAAGCTTTCTTT.

V and J are TRBV28 and TRBJ1-2; 8 positions match TRBD1. The CDR3 extends over 12 amino acids. Germline trimming cut 6 bases from V and 8 bases from J; bases unmatched to any gene: 5. From germline, CDR1 is MDHEN and CDR2 SYDVKM. CDR3 DNA: TGTGCCAGCAGATGGACAGGGCAGGGCTACACCTTC. The encoded protein is CASRWTGQGYTF.

The chain recombines TRBV7-2 with TRBJ2-2, with 8 bases identical to TRBD1. V lost 1 base, J lost 3 bases, and 4 bases stayed unmatched. The CDR3 has 16 amino acids. The germline CDR1 and CDR2 sequences are SGHTA and FQGNSA. CDR3 sequence: CASSLGTGSYTGELFF. The CDR3 region has the DNA TGTGCCAGCAGCTTAGGGACAGGGAGTTACACCGGGGAGCTGTTTTTT.

The V gene is TRBV5-1, the J gene TRBJ1-1; a weak D match, TRBD1 (6 bases). Per germline, CDR1 SGHRS and CDR2 YFSETQ. The CDR3 is 16 residues long. The V end was cut by 0 bases, the J end by 1 base, with 13 bases between. The CDR3 spells CASSLDGQYSNTEAFF. The CDR3 nucleotides are TGCGCCAGCAGCTTGGACGGACAGTATTCGAACACTGAAGCTTTCTTT.

The V call is TRBV29-1, the J call TRBJ2-7; tentative D call: TRBD1 (6 bases). V was shortened by 6 bases and J by 7 bases, with 16 bases between the two germline ends. CDR3 size: 12 residues. Germline CDR1 reads SQVTM; CDR2 reads ANQGSEA. Written as DNA, the CDR3 is TGCAGCGTCCGAATCTCCACAGGGGAGCAGTACGTC. Its protein is CSVRISTGEQYV.

This clone appeared once. This chain links TRBV27 with TRBJ2-1; 12 bases fit TRBD2. The CDR3 covers 16 residues. Germline values: CDR1 MNHEY, CDR2 SMNVEV (reference sequence). J gave up 8 bases and V 5 bases, and 10 bases lay outside the gene matches. The CDR3 loop reads CASSLRLAGARDEQFF. The CDR3, as DNA: TGTGCCAGCAGTCTCCGACTAGCGGGGGCGAGGGATGAGCAGTTCTTC.

The CDR3 region is CAWGERKNQPQHF. As DNA, the CDR3 is TGTGCCTGGGGAGAGCGGAAGAATCAGCCCCAGCATTTT. The genes are TRBV30 and TRBJ1-5; D ambiguous. CDR3 size: 13 residues. V lost 5 bases and J lost 4, with 12 bases in between. Germline assignment: CDR1 GTSNPN and CDR2 SVGIG (reference sequence). The full variable domain, its missing parts supplied by reference TRBV30 and TRBJ1-5, is SQTIHQWPATLVQPVGSPLSLECTVEGTSNPNLYWYRQAAGRGLQLLFYSVGIGQISSEVPQNLSASRPQDRQFILSSKKLLLSDSGFYLCAWGERKNQPQHFGDGTRLSIL.

This clone was seen a handful of times. The gene calls are TRBV28 and TRBJ1-2; the D gene is possibly TRBD1 (6 bases). The V gene lost 7 bases and the J gene lost 1 base, with 16 bases spanning the gap. Germline V gene data show CDR1 as MDHEN and CDR2 as SYDVKM. The CDR3 extends over 15 amino acids. CDR3 sequence (DNA): TGTGCCAGCACACGGAAGGGGGGGGGTAACTATGGCTACACCTTC. This encodes CASTRKGGGNYGYTF.

This clone came up a few times. The rearrangement joins TRBV28 to TRBJ1-6, with D perhaps TRBD1 (5 bases). V was shortened by 6 bases and J by 9 bases, with 15 bases between the two germline ends. Germline V gene lookup returns CDR1 MDHEN and CDR2 SYDVKM. CDR3 length equals 14 residues. CDR3 in amino acids: CASRPRERGSPLHF. As DNA, the CDR3 is TGTGCCAGCAGACCGCGGGAGAGGGGTTCACCCCTCCACTTT. The full variable domain, its missing parts supplied by reference TRBV28 and TRBJ1-6, is DVKVTQSSRYLVKRTGEKVFLECVQDMDHENMFWYRQDPGLGLRLIYFSYDVKMKEKGDIPEGYSVSREKKERFSLILESASTNQTSMYLCASRPRERGSPLHFGNGTRLTVT.